The clone carrying this T cell receptor (beta chain) was observed a few times. Its antigen remains unidentified. The same CDR3 can be traced to other DNA sequences in this sample. The method was immunoSEQ multiplex PCR; TCRdb's version includes in-frame clones alone and lacks a portion of them. The sample carries 780,000 or so clones, 72% recorded once. The data are from a study of shared clonotypes between healthy human individuals. General study results and limits: All-four-donor shared clonotypes had higher generation probabilities than non-shared clonotypes did.

The CDR3 is 14 residues long. Trimming took 7 bases from V and 2 from J, leaving 11 bases between them. Germline assignment: CDR1 MNHNY and CDR2 SVGAGI (reference sequence). V usage is TRBV6-6 and J usage is TRBJ2-2; D not resolved. The sample comprised memory CD4+ T cells sorted from blood. Subset specified: CD45RA-negative fraction. This sequence originates from a woman aged 25-40 years in good health. CDR3 bases: TGTGCCAGCAAGGTACGGAGAAACACCGGGGAGCTGTTTTTT. Its protein is CASKVRRNTGELFF.